This T cell receptor (beta chain) was identified during a study of blood T cell repertoires in COVID-19. In the authors' workflow: Estimates of nucleated cell counts were drawn from the amplification of reference gene primers. The protocol was immunoSEQ multiplex PCR, while the TCRdb copy is restricted to in-frame clones and leaves out a portion. Clone size and the V and J calls come from that table; the DNA yielded D and trimming. The sample includes around 170,000 clones, approximately 86% seen only once; the top ten take around 0.6%. Germline V gives CDR1 SGHKS, CDR2 YYEKEE (reference sequence). With 0 bases clipped from V and 0 bases from J, the junction kept 12 bases outside the gene matches. The CDR3 runs to 20 residues.

This receptor was obtained from a man in his 60s with COVID-19, enrolled during active disease. Material for sequencing was peripheral blood. This chain links TRBV5-5 with TRBJ1-6; 7 bases fit TRBD1. The CDR3: CASSLGRGGPASSYNSPLHF. In DNA form, the CDR3 reads TGTGCCAGCAGCTTGGGGAGAGGGGGCCCGGCGAGCTCCTATAATTCACCCCTCCACTTT.